The sequence of this TCR beta chain was determined in a study of T cells in narcolepsy. Whole-study findings and limits: Healthy controls reportedly lacked the autoreactive clonotypes serially found in patients' blood.

Details on this clone: Its antigen is still unknown.

Using immunoSEQ multiplex PCR, the repertoire was profiled, and TCRdb retains in-frame clones only, with some absent. This table has around 24,000 clones, approximately 84% appearing once. Germline values: CDR1 MNHEY, CDR2 SMNVEV (reference sequence). Trimming left V 0 bases short and J 5 bases short, with 10 bases between. CDR3 length: 14 residues. The sequence came from a human donor with narcolepsy. The chain uses TRBV27 and TRBJ2-5, with D perhaps assigned TRBD1 or TRBD2 (6 bases each). The sample consisted of CD45RA- memory CD4+ T cells from PBMCs. The CDR3 sequence: CASSLSRRGETQYF. CDR3 DNA sequence: TGTGCCAGCAGTTTATCCCGGAGGGGGGAGACCCAGTACTTC.